These T cell receptor beta chains were read from a single sample in a study of CD4+ T cells in melanoma. Only in-frame clones appear in the TCRdb table, and some are missing; sequencing was by immunoSEQ multiplex PCR. Of around 100,000 clones listed, 92% were seen once; the top ten hold about 3.3%. The sequenced material came from peripheral blood. Receptors were obtained from a human donor with melanoma. Each CDR3 is given with its conserved first and last residue. Each record gives: clone size, D gene, CDR3 length, V gene, J gene, CDR3 DNA, CDR3 protein. The D gene is left open where the match is weak. A row's size may be missing; if present it is once, few, many or a size class.

clone size: .
D gene: .
CDR3 length: 13
V gene: TRBV7-3
J gene: TRBJ1-3
CDR3 DNA: TGTGCCAGCAGCTTAAACCCTGGAAACACCATATATTTT
CDR3 protein: CASSLNPGNTIYF

clone size: .
D gene: .
CDR3 length: 14
V gene: TRBV12-5
J gene: TRBJ2-3
CDR3 DNA: TGTGCTAGTGGTTTGGGGCACCGCACAGATACGCAGTATTTT
CDR3 protein: CASGLGHRTDTQYF

clone size: .
D gene: TRBD1
CDR3 length: 15
V gene: TRBV4-2
J gene: TRBJ1-1
CDR3 DNA: TGTGCCAGCAGCGAGGGGGCGGGGGGCACCACTGAAGCTTTCTTT
CDR3 protein: CASSEGAGGTTEAFF

clone size: .
D gene: .
CDR3 length: 16
V gene: TRBV15
J gene: TRBJ2-3
CDR3 DNA: TGTGCCACCAGCAGAGACAATGGACTGCCCACAGATACGCAGTATTTT
CDR3 protein: CATSRDNGLPTDTQYF

clone size: .
D gene: .
CDR3 length: 18
V gene: TRBV4-2
J gene: TRBJ2-3
CDR3 DNA: TGTGCCAGCAGCCAAGATAGGTGGACAGCGACTAGCACAGATACGCAGTATTTT
CDR3 protein: CASSQDRWTATSTDTQYF

clone size: .
D gene: TRBD2
CDR3 length: 14
V gene: TRBV2
J gene: TRBJ2-3
CDR3 DNA: TGTGCCACATCGGGACTAGCGGTCGGAGATACGCAGTATTTT
CDR3 protein: CATSGLAVGDTQYF

clone size: .
D gene: .
CDR3 length: 14
V gene: TRBV19
J gene: TRBJ1-5
CDR3 DNA: TGTGCCAGTAGTATAGCGGGGGGCAATCAGCCCCAGCATTTT
CDR3 protein: CASSIAGGNQPQHF

clone size: .
D gene: .
CDR3 length: 13
V gene: TRBV7-2
J gene: TRBJ2-5
CDR3 DNA: TGTGCCAGCAGAAGAGGGCGAGGGGAGACCCAGTACTTC
CDR3 protein: CASRRGRGETQYF

clone size: .
D gene: .
CDR3 length: 14
V gene: TRBV18
J gene: TRBJ2-7
CDR3 DNA: TGTGCCAGCTCCCAATCGTATTCTTCCTACGAGCAGTACTTC
CDR3 protein: CASSQSYSSYEQYF

clone size: once
D gene: TRBD1
CDR3 length: 15
V gene: TRBV11-1
J gene: TRBJ1-3
CDR3 DNA: TGTGCCAGCAGCTTGCGGGACAGCTCTGGAAACACCATATATTTT
CDR3 protein: CASSLRDSSGNTIYF

clone size: once
D gene: TRBD2
CDR3 length: 16
V gene: TRBV11-2
J gene: TRBJ2-3
CDR3 DNA: TGTGCCAGCAGCCCTGGGACTAGCTTTTTCACAGATACGCAGTATTTT
CDR3 protein: CASSPGTSFFTDTQYF

clone size: .
D gene: .
CDR3 length: 14
V gene: TRBV11-2
J gene: TRBJ1-3
CDR3 DNA: TGTGCCAGCAGCCCGGAGGGCTCTGGAAACACCATATATTTT
CDR3 protein: CASSPEGSGNTIYF

clone size: .
D gene: TRBD2
CDR3 length: 15
V gene: TRBV6-1
J gene: TRBJ2-2
CDR3 DNA: TGTGCCAGCAGTGGGACTAGCGGGTCAAACGGGGAGCTGTTTTTT
CDR3 protein: CASSGTSGSNGELFF

clone size: once
D gene: .
CDR3 length: 13
V gene: TRBV5-4
J gene: TRBJ2-5
CDR3 DNA: TGTGCCAGCAGCTTTTTGGGGGTTGAGACCCAGTACTTC
CDR3 protein: CASSFLGVETQYF

clone size: .
D gene: .
CDR3 length: 15
V gene: TRBV6-1
J gene: TRBJ2-7
CDR3 DNA: TGTGCCAGCAGTGCCCGTATGGGGAGCTCCTACGAGCAGTACTTC
CDR3 protein: CASSARMGSSYEQYF

clone size: .
D gene: TRBD2
CDR3 length: 15
V gene: TRBV7-3
J gene: TRBJ2-1
CDR3 DNA: TGTGCCAGCAGCTTAAGTGCGGGAGGGCCGGATGAGCAGTTCTTC
CDR3 protein: CASSLSAGGPDEQFF

clone size: once
D gene: .
CDR3 length: 14
V gene: TRBV19
J gene: TRBJ2-7
CDR3 DNA: TGTGCCAGTAGTATGGGGCCCTCCTCCTACGAGCAGTACTTC
CDR3 protein: CASSMGPSSYEQYF

clone size: .
D gene: .
CDR3 length: 14
V gene: TRBV7-2
J gene: TRBJ2-5
CDR3 DNA: TGTGCCAGCAGCTCAACTGGGACTTCGGAGACCCAGTACTTC
CDR3 protein: CASSSTGTSETQYF

clone size: .
D gene: .
CDR3 length: 14
V gene: TRBV6-6
J gene: TRBJ2-7
CDR3 DNA: TGTGCCAGCAGTTACGGGGGTTTCAACCACGAGCAGTACTTC
CDR3 protein: CASSYGGFNHEQYF

clone size: .
D gene: .
CDR3 length: 19
V gene: TRBV4-2
J gene: TRBJ1-4
CDR3 DNA: TGTGCCTCCCCCAAGTGGCGGGGGGGCGCCCATACAACTAATGAAAAACTGTTTTTT
CDR3 protein: CASPKWRGGAHTTNEKLFF

clone size: .
D gene: .
CDR3 length: 13
V gene: TRBV9
J gene: TRBJ2-5
CDR3 DNA: TGTGCCAGCAGCGTAGTGGGACAAGAGACCCAGTACTTC
CDR3 protein: CASSVVGQETQYF

clone size: .
D gene: TRBD1
CDR3 length: 15
V gene: TRBV5-4
J gene: TRBJ2-1
CDR3 DNA: TGTGCCAGCGAGCAAGGGGGCAGCGTACGTAAAGAGCAGTTCTTC
CDR3 protein: CASEQGGSVRKEQFF

clone size: .
D gene: .
CDR3 length: 13
V gene: TRBV5-6
J gene: TRBJ2-3
CDR3 DNA: TGTGCCAGCAGCTCCTCATCCCCAGATACGCAGTATTTT
CDR3 protein: CASSSSSPDTQYF

clone size: .
D gene: TRBD1
CDR3 length: 16
V gene: TRBV27
J gene: TRBJ1-4
CDR3 DNA: TGTGCCAGCAGTTTAGATTCGGACAGGGGGCCTGAAAAACTGTTTTTT
CDR3 protein: CASSLDSDRGPEKLFF

clone size: .
D gene: .
CDR3 length: 15
V gene: TRBV4-2
J gene: TRBJ1-4
CDR3 DNA: TGTGCCAGCAGCCAAGATTTGTCAGGCAATGAAAAACTGTTTTTT
CDR3 protein: CASSQDLSGNEKLFF

clone size: .
D gene: .
CDR3 length: 14
V gene: TRBV5-5
J gene: TRBJ1-1
CDR3 DNA: TGTGCCAGCAGCTTTGGGGGGCAGAGGACTGAAGCTTTCTTT
CDR3 protein: CASSFGGQRTEAFF

clone size: .
D gene: .
CDR3 length: 15
V gene: TRBV6-1
J gene: TRBJ1-2
CDR3 DNA: TGTGCCAGCAGTGAAGCGAGGCTGACGTCGTATGGCTACACCTTC
CDR3 protein: CASSEARLTSYGYTF

clone size: .
D gene: TRBD1
CDR3 length: 15
V gene: TRBV10-3
J gene: TRBJ1-1
CDR3 DNA: TGTGCCATCAGCAGGACAGGGGGGATGAACACTGAAGCTTTCTTT
CDR3 protein: CAISRTGGMNTEAFF

clone size: .
D gene: .
CDR3 length: 15
V gene: TRBV6-6
J gene: TRBJ2-1
CDR3 DNA: TGTGCCAGCAGTTACCCCAGGGTCTCCTACAATGAGCAGTTCTTC
CDR3 protein: CASSYPRVSYNEQFF

clone size: .
D gene: .
CDR3 length: 15
V gene: TRBV10-3
J gene: TRBJ2-4
CDR3 DNA: TGTGCCATCAGTGAGTCGAGGGCTAGCGAAAACATTCAGTACTTC
CDR3 protein: CAISESRASENIQYF

clone size: .
D gene: .
CDR3 length: 14
V gene: TRBV5-1
J gene: TRBJ2-7
CDR3 DNA: TGCGCCAGCAGCTTGGTGGCAGGGAGCGGCGAGCAGTACTTC
CDR3 protein: CASSLVAGSGEQYF

clone size: .
D gene: TRBD1
CDR3 length: 16
V gene: TRBV7-8
J gene: TRBJ1-5
CDR3 DNA: TGTGCCAGCAGCTTAGAGGGGGCTCGGCGCAATCAGCCCCAGCATTTT
CDR3 protein: CASSLEGARRNQPQHF

clone size: .
D gene: .
CDR3 length: 15
V gene: TRBV19
J gene: TRBJ1-2
CDR3 DNA: TGTGCCAGTAACGCACAGAATCCCTTTGACTATGGCTACACCTTC
CDR3 protein: CASNAQNPFDYGYTF

clone size: .
D gene: .
CDR3 length: 13
V gene: TRBV5-1
J gene: TRBJ1-2
CDR3 DNA: TGCGCCAGCAGGTCGGGGCCAGACAGCGGCTACACCTTC
CDR3 protein: CASRSGPDSGYTF

clone size: .
D gene: .
CDR3 length: 14
V gene: TRBV6-6
J gene: TRBJ1-4
CDR3 DNA: TGTGCCAGCATAGGACGGGAAGCTAATGAAAAACTGTTTTTT
CDR3 protein: CASIGREANEKLFF

clone size: .
D gene: TRBD1
CDR3 length: 14
V gene: TRBV11-2
J gene: TRBJ2-1
CDR3 DNA: TGTGCCAGCAGCTCGGACAGGTTATACAATGAGCAGTTCTTC
CDR3 protein: CASSSDRLYNEQFF